A single sample is the source of the 17 T cell receptor beta chains below, sequenced in a study of shared clonotypes between healthy human individuals. Some clones are missing from TCRdb's copy, which holds only in-frame ones; the method was immunoSEQ multiplex PCR. Of almost 750,000 clones detected, approximately 77% appear once; the ten largest clones hold about 1.7%. Source material: memory CD4+ T cells sorted from blood. Subset specified: CD45RA-negative fraction. The source of these receptors is a woman in her 30s in good health.

The chain carries TRBV5-1 and TRBJ2-7; 10 bases align to TRBD2. Unmatched junction bases numbered 10, after V lost 4 bases and J lost 6 bases. Germline assignment: CDR1 SGHRS and CDR2 YFSETQ. The CDR3 is 15 amino acids. Written as DNA, the CDR3 is TGCGCCAGCAGCCCCATACAGCGGGAGGGTGCCGAGCAGTACTTC. It is translated as CASSPIQREGAEQYF. Combining the CDR3 with reference TRBV5-1 and TRBJ2-7 gives the whole variable domain KAGVTQTPRYLIKTRGQQVTLSCSPISGHRSVSWYQQTPGQGLQFLFEYFSETQRNKGNFPGRFSGRQFSNSRSEMNVSTLELGDSALYLCASSPIQREGAEQYFGPGTRLTVT.

The chain has TRBV6-4 and TRBJ2-2, with 12 bases matching TRBD2. V shed 5 bases and J 6 bases; nucleotides not matched to a gene: 4. The CDR3 length is 15 residues. Per the germline V gene, CDR1 is MRHNA and CDR2 is SNTAGT. The CDR3 sequence is CASSRLAGAPGELFF. The CDR3 region has the DNA TGTGCCAGCAGTAGACTAGCGGGAGCCCCCGGGGAGCTGTTTTTT.

The genes are TRBV15 and TRBJ1-4; D call uncertain. The CDR3 has 14 residues. Germline values: CDR1 LNHNV, CDR2 YYDKDF (reference sequence). V lost 5 bases to trimming and J lost 3 bases, with 10 bases between them. CDR3 in amino acids: CATSRVRANEKLFF. The CDR3 DNA is TGTGCCACCAGCCGGGTTAGGGCTAATGAAAAACTGTTTTTT.

The chain has TRBV5-4 and TRBJ2-2; 8 positions agree with TRBD2. V lost 2 bases, J lost 0 bases, and 6 bases stayed unmatched. Looked up from germline, CDR1 is SGHNT and CDR2 is YYREEE (reference sequence). This CDR3 comprises 17 residues. The CDR3 nucleotides are TGTGCCAGCAGCTTAGCAACTAGCGGAGCGAACACCGGGGAGCTGTTTTTT. This gives the protein CASSLATSGANTGELFF.

This chain joins TRBV19 and TRBJ2-1; possibly TRBD2 for D (6 bases). The V gene lost 3 bases and the J gene lost 7 bases, with 16 bases spanning the gap. The CDR3 totals 15 residues. The V gene's germline CDR1 is LNHDA and CDR2 SQIVND (reference sequence). The CDR3 DNA reads TGTGCCAGTAGTATTCGGGCGGGATTGGCAAATGAGCAGTTCTTC. It codes for CASSIRAGLANEQFF.

This clone was observed once. The chain has TRBV7-2 and TRBJ2-7; D possibly corresponds to TRBD1 (6 bases). Germline V gives CDR1 SGHTA, CDR2 FQGNSA. The CDR3 has 15 amino acids. V was cut by 5 bases and J by 7 bases, with 21 bases left in between. The CDR3: CASSTPTYRVREQYF. Written as DNA, the CDR3 is TGTGCCAGCAGCACCCCCACTTACAGGGTTCGGGAGCAGTACTTC.

The rearrangement links TRBV27 to TRBJ2-2; 10 nucleotides agree with TRBD2. The CDR3 loop spans 16 amino acids. The ends lost 6 bases at V and 0 bases at J; junction bases unmatched: 4. CDR1 MNHEY and CDR2 SMNVEV come from the germline V gene (reference sequence). CDR3 residues: CASRASGSANTGELFF. As DNA, the CDR3 is TGTGCCAGCAGAGCTAGCGGGAGCGCGAACACCGGGGAGCTGTTTTTT.

The V call is TRBV6-6, the J call TRBJ2-7; no clear D gene. The CDR3 is 12 amino acids. V shed 4 bases and J shed 6 bases, with 10 bases lying between them. Germline V lookup: CDR1 MNHNY, CDR2 SVGAGI (reference sequence). CDR3 protein: CASSFPRSEQYF. The DNA of the CDR3 is TGTGCCAGCAGTTTCCCCCGGTCCGAGCAGTACTTC.

This clone has a single count. The chain has TRBV5-1 and TRBJ2-7, with a possible D match to TRBD2 (5 bases). CDR3 length: 18 residues. CDR1 and CDR2 from the germline V gene are SGHRS and YFSETQ. V gave up 0 bases and J gave up 7 bases, with 26 bases separating them. The CDR3 DNA reads TGCGCCAGCAGCTTGGGAGGTCGTATCGGGATTGATCTACGAGAGCAGTACTTC. It codes for CASSLGGRIGIDLREQYF. Looking up the rest from reference TRBV5-1 and TRBJ2-7 gives the full variable domain: KAGVTQTPRYLIKTRGQQVTLSCSPISGHRSVSWYQQTPGQGLQFLFEYFSETQRNKGNFPGRFSGRQFSNSRSEMNVSTLELGDSALYLCASSLGGRIGIDLREQYFGPGTRLTVT.

This rearrangement joins TRBV28 to TRBJ1-2; a weak D match, TRBD1 (5 bases). Trimming took 5 bases from V and 2 from J, leaving 15 bases between them. Germline CDR1 is MDHEN and CDR2 is SYDVKM. The CDR3 is made up of 15 amino acids. The CDR3 sequence: CASSIQGPQNYGYTF. CDR3 bases: TGTGCCAGCAGTATCCAGGGTCCCCAAAACTATGGCTACACCTTC.

This clone was recorded at least ten times. The chain carries TRBV25-1 and TRBJ2-3, with 10 bases that match TRBD2. The length of the CDR3 is 17 residues. Germline V lookup: CDR1 MGHDK, CDR2 SYGVNS. V lost 4 bases to trimming and J lost 2 bases; unmatched junction nucleotides: 9. The CDR3 region is CASSGRTSGLHTDTQYF. The CDR3 coding sequence is TGTGCCAGCAGTGGACGGACTAGCGGACTCCACACAGATACGCAGTATTTT.

Points on this clone: Within the sample, other DNA sequences also encode this same CDR3. This chain joins TRBV23-1 and TRBJ1-1, with unresolved D. TRBV23-1 is filed as an ORF, its function uncertain. The CDR3 covers 15 residues. Between the trimmed V and J ends, which lost 2 bases and 2 bases, there was a span of 12 bases. CDR3 nucleotides: TGCGCCAGCAGTCAAGCGCCAACCCCTAACACTGAAGCTTTCTTT. Residues: CASSQAPTPNTEAFF.

This sequence joins TRBV29-1 and TRBJ2-5, with 12 bases matching TRBD1. The CDR3 is made up of 16 amino acids. V shed 7 bases and J 1 base; nucleotides not matched to a gene: 10. The germline gives CDR1 SQVTM, CDR2 ANQGSEA. The CDR3 DNA reads TGCAGCGCCGATGGGAGGGACAGGGGGCTCCAAGAGACCCAGTACTTC. Amino acid sequence: CSADGRDRGLQETQYF.

This clone came up once. The V gene is TRBV6-6, the J gene TRBJ1-1, with D unclear. The germline V gene has CDR1 MNHNY and CDR2 SVGAGI (reference sequence). The CDR3 runs 13 residues. Trimming shortened V by 2 bases and J by 1 base, and 5 bases separated the two germline ends. The CDR3 reads CASSYMTNTEAFF. CDR3 nucleotides: TGTGCCAGCAGTTACATGACGAACACTGAAGCTTTCTTT.

This rearrangement joins TRBV19 to TRBJ1-2; D perhaps matches TRBD1 (5 bases). V gave up 5 bases and J gave up 2 bases, with 21 bases separating them. CDR3 length equals 17 residues. CDR1 and CDR2 from the germline V gene are LNHDA and SQIVND (reference sequence). The CDR3 sequence is CASSRTTGTPGNYGYTF. In nucleotides, the CDR3 is TGTGCCAGTAGTCGTACGACCGGGACCCCGGGGAACTATGGCTACACCTTC.

The chain employs TRBV2 and TRBJ2-5, with 9 nucleotides matching TRBD1. The CDR3 runs to 15 residues. Looked up from germline, CDR1 is SNHLY and CDR2 is FYNNEI. Unmatched junction bases numbered 9, after V lost 6 bases and J lost 4 bases. CDR3 protein: CASRRGQGMRETQYF. CDR3 coding DNA: TGTGCCAGCAGAAGAGGACAGGGGATGCGAGAGACCCAGTACTTC.

V gene TRBV6-6 combines with J gene TRBJ2-5, with TRBD1 identical over 8 bases. The CDR3 sequence is 15 residues long. Looked up from germline, CDR1 is MNHNY and CDR2 is SVGAGI (reference sequence). V gave up 7 bases and J gave up 7 bases; unmatched junction bases: 14. The CDR3 here is CASTQAGQGSATQYF. The DNA for the CDR3 is TGTGCCAGCACCCAAGCAGGACAGGGTAGTGCGACCCAGTACTTC.